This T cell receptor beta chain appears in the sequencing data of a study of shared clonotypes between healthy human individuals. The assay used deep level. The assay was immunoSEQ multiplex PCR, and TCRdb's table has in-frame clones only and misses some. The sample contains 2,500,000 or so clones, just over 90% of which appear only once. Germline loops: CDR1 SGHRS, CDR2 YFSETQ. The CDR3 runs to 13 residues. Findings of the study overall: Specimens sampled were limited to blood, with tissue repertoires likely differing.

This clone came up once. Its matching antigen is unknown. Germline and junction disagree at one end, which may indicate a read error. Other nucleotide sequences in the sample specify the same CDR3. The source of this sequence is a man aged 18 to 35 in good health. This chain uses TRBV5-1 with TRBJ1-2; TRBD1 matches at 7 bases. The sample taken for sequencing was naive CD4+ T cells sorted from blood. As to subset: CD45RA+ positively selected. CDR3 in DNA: TGCGCCAGCAGTTTGGGACAGACTTATGGCTACACCTTC. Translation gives CASSLGQTYGYTF. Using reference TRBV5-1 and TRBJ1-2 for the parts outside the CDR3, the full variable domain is KAGVTQTPRYLIKTRGQQVTLSCSPISGHRSVSWYQQTPGQGLQFLFEYFSETQRNKGNFPGRFSGRQFSNSRSEMNVSTLELGDSALYLCASSLGQTYGYTFGSGTRLTVV.